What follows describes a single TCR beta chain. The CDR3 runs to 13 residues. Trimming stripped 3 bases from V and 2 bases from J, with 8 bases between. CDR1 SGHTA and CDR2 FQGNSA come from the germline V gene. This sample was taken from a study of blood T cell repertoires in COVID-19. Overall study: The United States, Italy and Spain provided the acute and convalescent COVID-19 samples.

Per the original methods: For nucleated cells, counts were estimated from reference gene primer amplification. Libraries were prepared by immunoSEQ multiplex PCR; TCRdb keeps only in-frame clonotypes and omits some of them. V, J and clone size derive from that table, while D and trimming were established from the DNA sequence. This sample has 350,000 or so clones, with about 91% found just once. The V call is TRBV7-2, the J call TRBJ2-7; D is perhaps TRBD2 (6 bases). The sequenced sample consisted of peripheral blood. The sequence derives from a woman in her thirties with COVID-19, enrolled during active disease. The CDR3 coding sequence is TGTGCCAGCAGCTTCGGGGGTCCCTACGAGCAGTACTTC. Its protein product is CASSFGGPYEQYF.